This T cell receptor (beta chain) emerged from a study of CD8+ T cells in alopecia areata. On the study more broadly: Patients in the treated group were given tofacitinib by mouth, 5 to 10 mg twice a day. Whole-study findings and limits: Tofacitinib delivered significant drops in scalp clonality and in expanded CD8+ clones among the top 100.

V lost 1 base, J lost 5 bases, and 7 bases stayed unmatched. The CDR3 is 15 residues long. Germline V gene sequence: CDR1 ENHRY, CDR2 SYGVKD. In each case, RNA was isolated and then reverse transcribed into cDNA as the sequencing template. Clones were sequenced by immunoSEQ multiplex PCR, and TCRdb holds only the in-frame ones, with some missing. The data contain over 120,000 clones, less than 70% of them singletons. Treatment defined: oral pan-JAK inhibitor, 5-10 mg twice daily. Collection of lesional scalp punch biopsies and peripheral blood was performed in alopecia areata patients. About this clone: Its antigen is undetermined.

The sample in question was CD8+ T cells sorted from blood, obtained at week 4, from a patient treated with tofacitinib. The TCR comes from a human donor with alopecia areata. This chain connects TRBV10-3 to TRBJ1-1; 7 nucleotides agree with TRBD1. This CDR3 is CAISEFGGGRTEAFF. The CDR3 nucleotides are TGTGCCATCAGTGAGTTTGGAGGGGGCCGAACTGAAGCTTTCTTT.